A single sample gave rise to the 19 T cell receptor beta chains below, sequenced in a study of blood T cell repertoires in COVID-19. The repertoire was sequenced with immunoSEQ multiplex PCR; TCRdb's copy has only in-frame clones and lacks some. In the table there are 150,000 to 200,000 clones, over 80% of which are singletons. Input material: peripheral blood. These receptors came from a woman aged 45-65 years with acute or convalescent COVID-19.

The CDR3 region is CASSSWTGTYGYTF. CDR3 DNA sequence: TGTGCCAGCAGCTCCTGGACAGGGACTTATGGCTACACCTTC. The genes are TRBV7-2 and TRBJ1-2; 8 nucleotides line up with TRBD1. The V gene's germline CDR1 is SGHTA and CDR2 FQGNSA. The CDR3 covers 14 residues. The trim removed 4 bases at V and 5 bases at J, leaving 6 bases unmatched.

This chain links TRBV6-5 with TRBJ1-1, with 7 bases aligning to TRBD1. CDR1 and CDR2 (germline): MNHEY, SVGAGI. The CDR3 runs to 12 residues. Trimming cost V 4 bases and J 9 bases; bases outside gene matches: 5. CDR3 region: CASSSTGLKAFF. The CDR3 DNA reads TGTGCCAGCAGTTCGACAGGGTTAAAAGCTTTCTTT.

The chain uses TRBV11-2 and TRBJ1-1, with D perhaps matching TRBD1 (6 bases). The CDR3 length is 16 residues. Germline CDR1 is SGHAT and CDR2 is FQNNGV. Trimming took 5 bases from V and 5 from J, leaving 21 bases between them. In nucleotides, the CDR3 is TGTGCCAGCAGCCGCCCCGGTTATGGACAGCGGACTGAAGCTTTCTTT. Amino acid sequence: CASSRPGYGQRTEAFF.

The chain uses TRBV6-5 and TRBJ1-1; 7 positions match TRBD1. Germline V gene lookup returns CDR1 MNHEY and CDR2 SVGAGI. V lost 0 bases, J lost 4 bases, and 2 bases stayed unmatched. The CDR3 spans 14 residues. In nucleotides, the CDR3 is TGTGCCAGCAGTTACTCGACAGGGATCACTGAAGCTTTCTTT. Protein product: CASSYSTGITEAFF.

In this sample, this clone turned up a few times. The chain combines TRBV6-5 with TRBJ2-2; D uncertain. Germline values: CDR1 MNHEY, CDR2 SVGAGI. Trimming stripped 6 bases from V and 5 bases from J, with 13 bases between. This CDR3 comprises 14 residues. As DNA, the CDR3 is TGTGCCAGCAGCTTATACCTGAGGACCGGGGAGCTGTTTTTT. This sequence encodes CASSLYLRTGELFF.

This rearrangement joins TRBV18 to TRBJ1-2, with D perhaps TRBD1 (6 bases). The V gene's germline CDR1 is KGHSH and CDR2 LQKENI. Trimming cost V 3 bases and J 8 bases, with 13 bases left between them. The CDR3 covers 13 residues. CDR3: CASSPMGAQGYTF. The CDR3 bases are TGTGCCAGCTCACCGATGGGGGCTCAGGGCTACACCTTC.

The chain combines TRBV25-1 with TRBJ1-2, with D possibly being TRBD1 (6 bases). Germline loops: CDR1 MGHDK, CDR2 SYGVNS. V lost 7 bases and J lost 7, with 13 bases in between. CDR3 length: 12 residues. Here the CDR3 reads CASKIGGSGYTF. As DNA, the CDR3 is TGTGCCAGCAAGATAGGGGGAAGTGGCTACACCTTC.

This chain uses TRBV19 with TRBJ1-6; D gene ambiguous. This CDR3 has 13 amino acids. The V end was cut by 5 bases, the J end by 6 bases, with 8 bases between. CDR1 and CDR2 from the germline V gene are LNHDA and SQIVND (reference sequence). CDR3 DNA sequence: TGTGCCAGTAGTGGAGGTTCTAATTCACCCCTCCACTTT. As protein: CASSGGSNSPLHF. The entire variable domain, with the rest obtained from reference TRBV19 and TRBJ1-6, is as follows: DGGITQSPKYLFRKEGQNVTLSCEQNLNHDAMYWYRQDPGQGLRLIYYSQIVNDFQKGDIAEGYSVSREKKESFPLTVTSAQKNPTAFYLCASSGGSNSPLHFGNGTRLTVT.

This chain uses TRBV18 with TRBJ1-1; perhaps TRBD1 as D (5 bases). Germline-derived CDR1 and CDR2 are KGHSH and LQKENI. The CDR3 has 15 residues. V was trimmed by 3 bases and J by 1 base, leaving 12 bases between them. CDR3 sequence: CASSPGGSENTEAFF. DNA for the CDR3: TGTGCCAGCTCACCGGGGGGGTCGGAGAACACTGAAGCTTTCTTT.

The CDR3: CASSVSDGANVLTF. The DNA of the CDR3 is TGTGCCAGCAGCGTGAGCGATGGGGCCAACGTCCTGACTTTC. The V call is TRBV9, the J call TRBJ2-6, with D hard to call. V was shortened by 2 bases and J by 3 bases, with 6 bases between the two germline ends. Germline CDR1 reads SGDLS; CDR2 reads YYNGEE. This CDR3 spans 14 amino acids.

The rearrangement joins TRBV4-3 to TRBJ2-3; 9 positions match TRBD2. CDR1 is LGHNA and CDR2 is YSLEER in the germline V gene. CDR3 size: 17 residues. Trimming cost V 0 bases and J 4 bases; bases outside gene matches: 8. The DNA of the CDR3 is TGCGCCAGCAGCCAAGATTTTATAGCGGGAGTGGCAGATACGCAGTATTTT. This codes for CASSQDFIAGVADTQYF.

This CDR3 reads CASSQADTGELFF. The CDR3 DNA follows: TGTGCCAGCAGCCAAGCCGACACCGGGGAGCTGTTTTTT. The rearrangement uses TRBV14 and TRBJ2-2; the D is unclear. From germline, CDR1 is SGHDN and CDR2 FVKESK. This CDR3 contains 13 residues. V lost 1 base and J lost 3, with 3 bases in between.

The chain has TRBV7-2 and TRBJ1-5; D might be TRBD1 (5 bases). Germline-derived CDR1 and CDR2 are SGHTA and FQGNSA. V lost 1 base, J lost 3 bases, and 13 bases lay in between. There are 16 residues in the CDR3. This CDR3 reads CASSLVGRANNQPQHF. The CDR3 DNA follows: TGTGCCAGCAGCTTAGTTGGCAGGGCTAACAATCAGCCCCAGCATTTT.

V gene TRBV15 combines with J gene TRBJ2-5; 8 nucleotides agree with TRBD2. The trim removed 0 bases at V and 4 bases at J, leaving 4 bases unmatched. The germline V gene has CDR1 LNHNV and CDR2 YYDKDF (reference sequence). CDR3 length: 15 amino acids. CDR3: CATSRDGGGPETQYF. DNA of the CDR3: TGTGCCACCAGCAGAGACGGCGGGGGGCCAGAGACCCAGTACTTC.

The chain employs TRBV6-5 and TRBJ2-7; 9 nucleotides line up with TRBD2. The CDR3 runs 13 residues. Germline V gene sequence: CDR1 MNHEY, CDR2 SVGAGI. Trimming cost V 8 bases and J 6 bases; bases outside gene matches: 8. The CDR3 loop reads CASEGSGSFEQYF. The CDR3 DNA follows: TGTGCCAGCGAGGGTAGCGGGAGCTTCGAGCAGTACTTC.

The V gene is TRBV7-2, the J gene TRBJ1-2, with TRBD1 as a possible D gene (5 bases). Between the trimmed V and J ends, which lost 5 bases and 8 bases, there was a span of 27 bases. The CDR3 is 17 residues long. CDR1 is SGHTA, CDR2 FQGNSA, per germline. In DNA, the CDR3 is TGTGCCAGCAGCCTTCGTACAGGCGCCCTCTATGGTAACGGCTACACCTTC. The encoded protein is CASSLRTGALYGNGYTF.

The rearrangement links TRBV12-3 or TRBV12-4 to TRBJ1-3; D is unclear. Trimming pared 5 bases from V and 4 bases from J, leaving 6 bases between. The CDR3 extends over 12 amino acids. CDR3 coding DNA: TGTGCCAGCAGTCCCGGGGGAAACACCATATATTTT. It translates to CASSPGGNTIYF.

The genes are TRBV5-6 and TRBJ1-3; D unclear. Germline V gene data show CDR1 as SGHDT and CDR2 as YYEEEE. The CDR3 has 12 residues. V gave up 2 bases and J gave up 7 bases, with 7 bases separating them. CDR3 in amino acids: CASSLWRNTIYF. CDR3 nucleotide sequence: TGTGCCAGCAGCTTATGGAGGAACACCATATATTTT.

The rearrangement joins TRBV18 to TRBJ1-3; D ambiguous. CDR3 length: 16 residues. V was cut by 6 bases and J by 0 bases, with 15 bases left in between. Per the germline V gene, CDR1 is KGHSH and CDR2 is LQKENI. The CDR3, as DNA: TGTGCCAGCTCTGGCCAAATTGAGGGCTCTGGAAACACCATATATTTT. This gives the protein CASSGQIEGSGNTIYF.